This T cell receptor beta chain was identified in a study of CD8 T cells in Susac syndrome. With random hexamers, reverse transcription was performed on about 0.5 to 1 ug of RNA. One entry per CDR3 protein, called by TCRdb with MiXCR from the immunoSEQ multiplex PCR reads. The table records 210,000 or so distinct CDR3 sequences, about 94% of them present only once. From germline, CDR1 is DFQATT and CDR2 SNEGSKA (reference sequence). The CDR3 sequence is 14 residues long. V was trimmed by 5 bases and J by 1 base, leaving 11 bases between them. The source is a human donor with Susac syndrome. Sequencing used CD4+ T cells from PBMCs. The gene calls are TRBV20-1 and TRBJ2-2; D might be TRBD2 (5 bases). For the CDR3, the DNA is TGCAGTGCTTACCCACGGGGGAACACCGGGGAGCTGTTTTTT. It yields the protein CSAYPRGNTGELFF.